The 7 T cell receptor beta chains below all came from one sample that was sequenced in a study of blood T cell repertoires in COVID-19 (dated by TCRdb to between 2020 and 2021). Library preparation used the immunoSEQ multiplex PCR assay. TCRdb retrieved this table from immuneACCESS and kept in-frame rearrangements only. Not all clones are present; in checked studies, unresolved V genes account for under half, and no reason is known for the remainder. This sample lists roughly 230,000 clones; about 79% were detected once. Approximately 3.1% of the sample comes from the top ten. Sequenced material: PBMCs or T cells enriched from blood (not recorded which). Receptor source: a woman aged 55 to 70 who had recovered from COVID-19.

This clone has only a few counts. This chain connects TRBV5-1 to TRBJ2-7; D ambiguous. V was clipped by 0 bases and J by 5 bases, with 9 bases between them. This CDR3 has 13 residues. In germline, CDR1 is SGHRS, CDR2 YFSETQ. The CDR3 reads CASSLVSENEQYF. The CDR3, as DNA: TGCGCCAGCAGCTTGGTTTCTGAGAACGAGCAGTACTTC.

This clone was seen more than once but under ten times. The J gene is TRBJ2-1, the V gene TRBV24-1; TRBD2 matches at 7 bases. Trimming at V came to 4 bases and at J to 2 bases, leaving 7 bases not matched to a gene. CDR3 length: 16 residues. Per germline, CDR1 KGHDR and CDR2 SFDVKD. The CDR3 loop reads CATSDSGRGTYNEQFF. In DNA, the CDR3 is TGTGCCACCAGTGACTCGGGGAGGGGAACCTACAATGAGCAGTTCTTC.

The chain links TRBV20-1 to TRBJ2-1, with 14 bases fitting TRBD2. Germline V lookup: CDR1 DFQATT, CDR2 SNEGSKA (reference sequence). J lost 9 bases, V lost 3 bases, and 13 bases had no gene match. The CDR3 spans 17 residues. Here the CDR3 reads CSASRYRLAGGRGEQFF. In nucleotides, the CDR3 is TGCAGTGCTAGTCGGTATCGACTAGCGGGAGGGAGGGGTGAGCAGTTCTTC.

The CDR3 region has the DNA TGTGCCAGCAGCCCGAGGATACCCTATGGCTACACCTTC. The encoded protein is CASSPRIPYGYTF. The rearrangement links TRBV14 to TRBJ1-2; D call uncertain. The germline CDR1 and CDR2 sequences are SGHDN and FVKESK. The CDR3 has 13 residues. Trimming took off 4 bases at V and 4 bases at J, with 10 bases between the two ends.

This clone was observed a few times. This chain connects TRBV28 to TRBJ1-4, with 8 positions matching TRBD1. Losses at the gene ends were 6 bases for V and 8 bases for J; bases not matched to a gene: 11. From germline, CDR1 is MDHEN and CDR2 SYDVKM. There are 15 residues in the CDR3. The CDR3 DNA follows: TGTGCCAGCAGAATCGGACAGGGCGGCGACGAAAAACTGTTTTTT. Its translation is CASRIGQGGDEKLFF.

This sequence joins TRBV9 and TRBJ2-1; TRBD2 agrees at 8 bases. There are 13 residues in the CDR3. V gave up 4 bases and J gave up 8 bases; unmatched junction bases: 5. The germline V gene encodes CDR1 SGDLS and CDR2 YYNGEE. The CDR3 region has the DNA TGTGCCAGCAGCCGGGAGGGTAGGGATGAGCAGTTCTTC. Its translation is CASSREGRDEQFF.

The rearrangement joins TRBV5-4 to TRBJ1-1, with a tentative D call TRBD1 (6 bases). Trimming took 5 bases from V and 4 from J, leaving 18 bases between them. This CDR3 has 15 amino acids. CDR1 is SGHNT and CDR2 is YYREEE in the germline V gene (reference sequence). CDR3 protein: CASSYQNRVATEAFF. The CDR3 nucleotides are TGTGCCAGCAGTTATCAAAACAGGGTCGCCACTGAAGCTTTCTTT.